This is a list of T cell receptor beta chains from one sample in a study of human T cells and chemical hapten exposure. TCRdb itself ran the RACE reads through MiXCR, one entry per CDR3 protein. Of roughly 180,000 distinct CDR3 sequences in the sample, 20% to 25% were seen once. Specimen: whole blood, collected in connection with sensitization to the hapten diphenylcyclopropenone (DPC). These receptors all stem from a woman aged 45-60 years with alopecia areata. Some clones in this sample may be carry-over from other donors' samples. CDR3s include the opening cysteine and the closing phenylalanine or tryptophan. Only some rows state a clone size, as once, few, many or a class for expanded clones.

clone_size: few; v_call: TRBV7-2; j_call: TRBJ2-1; cdr3_aa: CASSGQGGSYNEQFF
clone_size: NA; v_call: TRBV18; j_call: TRBJ1-4; cdr3_aa: CASSPPGGYEKLFF
clone_size: NA; v_call: TRBV5-1; j_call: TRBJ2-5; cdr3_aa: CASSLDGRGRETQYF
clone_size: NA; v_call: TRBV27; j_call: TRBJ2-1; cdr3_aa: CASIYPGGSYNEQFF
clone_size: few; v_call: TRBV28; j_call: TRBJ2-7; cdr3_aa: CASSPTEQLYEQYF
clone_size: few; v_call: TRBV3-1; j_call: TRBJ1-2; cdr3_aa: CASSQEGPGYGYTF
clone_size: many; v_call: TRBV11-2; j_call: TRBJ2-3; cdr3_aa: CASSLMAGEGTDTQYF
clone_size: few; v_call: TRBV29-1; j_call: TRBJ2-7; cdr3_aa: CSVLLLGVAARGNYEQYF
clone_size: few; v_call: TRBV28; j_call: TRBJ1-5; cdr3_aa: CASSLLGDRNQPQHF
clone_size: NA; v_call: TRBV7-7; j_call: TRBJ2-5; cdr3_aa: CASSPGTGGVETQYF
clone_size: NA; v_call: TRBV10-3; j_call: TRBJ1-1; cdr3_aa: CAARQGMNTEAFF
clone_size: NA; v_call: TRBV4-1; j_call: TRBJ2-2; cdr3_aa: CASSQAREVANTGELFF
clone_size: few; v_call: TRBV4-2; j_call: TRBJ2-3; cdr3_aa: CASSQDPSGRGTPDTQYF
clone_size: NA; v_call: TRBV29-1; j_call: TRBJ2-5; cdr3_aa: CSADTLETQYF
clone_size: many; v_call: TRBV29-1; j_call: TRBJ2-2; cdr3_aa: CSASHRVNTGELFF
clone_size: NA; v_call: TRBV6-1; j_call: TRBJ1-3; cdr3_aa: CASTPTFDSGNTIYF
clone_size: NA; v_call: TRBV12-3/TRBV12-4; j_call: TRBJ2-7; cdr3_aa: CASSRPYEQYF
clone_size: NA; v_call: TRBV12-3/TRBV12-4; j_call: TRBJ1-2; cdr3_aa: CASSRTGGIGGYTF
clone_size: NA; v_call: TRBV19; j_call: TRBJ2-5; cdr3_aa: CASSMSGTLYQETQYF
clone_size: NA; v_call: TRBV7-6; j_call: TRBJ2-3; cdr3_aa: CASSLGTYTDTQYF
clone_size: few; v_call: TRBV7-7; j_call: TRBJ2-2; cdr3_aa: CATTSPGQGNTGELFF
clone_size: few; v_call: TRBV3-1; j_call: TRBJ2-1; cdr3_aa: CASSQDYGGRAGDEQFF
clone_size: NA; v_call: TRBV5-1; j_call: TRBJ2-5; cdr3_aa: CASLRTDGGPQYF
clone_size: NA; v_call: TRBV29-1; j_call: TRBJ1-1; cdr3_aa: CSGNRGTEAFF
clone_size: few; v_call: TRBV20-1; j_call: TRBJ2-3; cdr3_aa: CSARRSGTDTQYF
clone_size: many; v_call: TRBV5-1; j_call: TRBJ2-7; cdr3_aa: CASRQGHPTAYEQYF
clone_size: NA; v_call: TRBV11-2; j_call: TRBJ2-4; cdr3_aa: CASSLETSGPLAKNIQYF
clone_size: NA; v_call: TRBV5-1; j_call: TRBJ2-7; cdr3_aa: CASSLNQGPYEQYF
clone_size: NA; v_call: TRBV27; j_call: TRBJ1-5; cdr3_aa: CASSPTGVGNQPQHF
clone_size: few; v_call: TRBV10-3; j_call: TRBJ1-2; cdr3_aa: CAISVSGANYGYTF
clone_size: many; v_call: TRBV10-2; j_call: TRBJ1-6; cdr3_aa: CASSRDGNSPLHF
clone_size: NA; v_call: TRBV6-5; j_call: TRBJ2-7; cdr3_aa: CASSTWTGPYEQYF
clone_size: NA; v_call: TRBV7-9; j_call: TRBJ2-7; cdr3_aa: CASSFPSPYEQYF
clone_size: few; v_call: TRBV20-1; j_call: TRBJ2-3; cdr3_aa: CSARATSGRAWDTQYF
clone_size: many; v_call: TRBV29-1; j_call: TRBJ1-2; cdr3_aa: CSVGDGYTF
clone_size: NA; v_call: TRBV21-1; j_call: TRBJ1-1; cdr3_aa: CASSNIGDKSQRNTEAFF
clone_size: NA; v_call: TRBV7-5; j_call: TRBJ2-7; cdr3_aa: CISVPEASKRPEDEQYF
clone_size: few; v_call: TRBV27; j_call: TRBJ2-2; cdr3_aa: CASSLRRGASNTGELFF
clone_size: few; v_call: TRBV28; j_call: TRBJ2-3; cdr3_aa: CASSLRASGTDTQYF
clone_size: few; v_call: TRBV27; j_call: TRBJ2-5; cdr3_aa: CASRGLAGGEETQYF